Presented here are 19 T cell receptor beta chains from one specimen sequenced in a study of blood T cell repertoires in COVID-19 (TCRdb year 2020). Library prep was done by the immunoSEQ multiplex PCR assay. TCRdb took over this immuneACCESS table, retaining in-frame rearrangements with V and J assigned. Such tables are incomplete; in checked studies, under half of the missing clones stem from an unresolved V gene, and the remainder is unexplained. The sample table lists over 250,000 clones, about 90% of them with a count of one. Of the sample, under 5.5% falls within the top ten clones. Sequenced sample: PBMCs or T cells enriched from blood (not recorded which). All receptors come from a woman in her twenties or thirties who had recovered from COVID-19.

The rearrangement uses TRBV14 and TRBJ2-3; 9 bases match TRBD1. Trimming removed 4 bases from V and 1 base from J; junction bases left unmatched: 15. The CDR3 totals 19 residues. Per germline, CDR1 SGHDN and CDR2 FVKESK. CDR3 residues: CASSPWTGESLIGTDTQYF. In DNA, the CDR3 is TGTGCCAGCAGCCCCTGGACAGGGGAGAGTTTGATAGGCACAGATACGCAGTATTTT. The complete variable domain, with remaining parts taken from reference TRBV14 and TRBJ2-3, reads EAGVTQFPSHSVIEKGQTVTLRCDPISGHDNLYWYRRVMGKEIKFLLHFVKESKQDESGMPNNRFLAERTGGTYSTLKVQPAELEDSGVYFCASSPWTGESLIGTDTQYFGPGTRLTVL.

This chain joins TRBV30 and TRBJ2-1; TRBD2 agrees at 13 bases. Germline V lookup: CDR1 GTSNPN, CDR2 SVGIG (reference sequence). J was trimmed by 7 bases and V by 5 bases; bases with no gene match: 8. The CDR3 loop spans 15 amino acids. The CDR3 region is CAWVRLAGGRNEQFF. In DNA, the CDR3 is TGTGCCTGGGTTAGACTAGCGGGGGGCAGGAATGAGCAGTTCTTC.

This chain connects TRBV3-1 (or the pseudogene TRBV3-2) to TRBJ1-1, with TRBD1 as a possible D gene (5 bases). Germline CDR1 is LGHDT and CDR2 is YNNKEL (reference sequence). Trimming shortened V by 4 bases and J by 6 bases, and 18 bases separated the two germline ends. This CDR3 region has 15 residues. DNA for the CDR3: TGTGCCAGCAGCCCCCGTTGGAGGGGAGGCGCTGAAGCTTTCTTT. This codes for CASSPRWRGGAEAFF.

This chain joins TRBV7-9 and TRBJ2-5; 7 bases are a match to TRBD1. Germline CDR1 SEHNR, CDR2 FQNEAQ (reference sequence). With 5 bases clipped from V and 5 bases from J, the junction kept 14 bases outside the gene matches. CDR3 length equals 16 residues. The CDR3 loop is CASSRLPIGQVETQYF. CDR3 coding DNA: TGTGCCAGCAGCCGACTCCCCATTGGACAGGTTGAGACCCAGTACTTC.

This chain uses TRBV7-6 with TRBJ1-1; 7 nucleotides line up with TRBD1. The CDR3 consists of 15 residues. The germline V gene encodes CDR1 SGHVS and CDR2 FNYEAQ. Germline trimming cut 9 bases from V and 5 bases from J; bases unmatched to any gene: 15. The CDR3 coding sequence is TGTGCCAGTACCCCCTCTGGCCAGGGGGAGACTGAAGCTTTCTTT. Translated, it gives CASTPSGQGETEAFF. The full variable domain, with the rest looked up from reference TRBV7-6 and TRBJ1-1, is GAGVSQSPRYKVTKRGQDVALRCDPISGHVSLYWYRQALGQGPEFLTYFNYEAQQDKSGLPNDRFSAERPEGSISTLTIQRTEQRDSAMYRCASTPSGQGETEAFFGQGTRLTVV.

The chain has TRBV12-3 or TRBV12-4 and TRBJ1-6, with 7 bases aligning to TRBD1. The CDR3 runs to 13 residues. Trimming took 5 bases from V and 13 from J; bases not matched to a gene: 8. The CDR3 loop is CASSRGQASPLHF. As DNA, the CDR3 is TGTGCCAGCAGTAGAGGACAGGCTTCTCCCCTCCACTTT.

In nucleotides, the CDR3 is TGTGCCAGCAGCCCACAGATCTTGAACACTGAAGCTTTCTTT. Residues: CASSPQILNTEAFF. The chain couples TRBV9 to TRBJ1-1; D not certain. CDR3 size: 14 residues. V lost 4 bases and J lost 0, with 10 bases in between. CDR1 and CDR2 from the germline V gene are SGDLS and YYNGEE.

The chain carries TRBV19 and TRBJ1-4; D unclear. V lost 7 bases, J lost 8 bases, and 14 bases lay in between. CDR1 is LNHDA and CDR2 is SQIVND in the germline V gene (reference sequence). This CDR3 has 13 amino acids. CDR3 sequence: CASTTSVNEKLFF. The CDR3 DNA follows: TGTGCCAGTACAACTTCGGTCAACGAAAAACTGTTTTTT. Full variable domain (rest looked up from reference TRBV19 and TRBJ1-4): DGGITQSPKYLFRKEGQNVTLSCEQNLNHDAMYWYRQDPGQGLRLIYYSQIVNDFQKGDIAEGYSVSREKKESFPLTVTSAQKNPTAFYLCASTTSVNEKLFFGSGTQLSVL.

The chain joins TRBV7-9 to TRBJ2-6, with no clear D. This CDR3 spans 16 amino acids. Germline CDR1 reads SEHNR; CDR2 reads FQNEAQ (reference sequence). Trimming stripped 3 bases from V and 0 bases from J, with 9 bases between. CDR3 protein: CASSFVRGSGANVLTF. The CDR3 DNA sequence: TGTGCCAGCAGCTTCGTCCGAGGCTCTGGGGCCAACGTCCTGACTTTC. Filled out from reference TRBV7-9 and TRBJ2-6, the complete variable domain reads DTGVSQNPRHKITKRGQNVTFRCDPISEHNRLYWYRQTLGQGPEFLTYFQNEAQLEKSRLLSDRFSAERPKGSFSTLEIQRTEQGDSAMYLCASSFVRGSGANVLTFGAGSRLTVL.

This clone was seen a handful of times. The chain links TRBV2 to TRBJ1-1; D possibly corresponds to TRBD1 (5 bases). Per germline, CDR1 SNHLY and CDR2 FYNNEI. The CDR3 runs to 13 residues. The ends were cut back, 5 bases at V and 0 bases at J, with 7 bases in the middle. CDR3 residues: CASSQGLNTEAFF. DNA of the CDR3: TGTGCCAGCAGTCAGGGCCTGAACACTGAAGCTTTCTTT.

This clone appeared a single time. In nucleotides, the CDR3 is TGCAGCGTTGGCCGGACAGGAGCCAATGAGCAGTTCTTC. This gives the protein CSVGRTGANEQFF. The chain recombines TRBV29-1 with TRBJ2-1; the match to TRBD1 covers 7 bases. Trimming removed 4 bases from V and 6 bases from J; junction bases left unmatched: 6. CDR3 size: 13 residues. The V gene's germline CDR1 is SQVTM and CDR2 ANQGSEA.

This chain uses TRBV15 with TRBJ1-5, with unresolved D. There are 14 residues in the CDR3. The V gene lost 6 bases and the J gene lost 1 base, with 10 bases spanning the gap. Germline V gives CDR1 LNHNV, CDR2 YYDKDF (reference sequence). The DNA for the CDR3 is TGTGCCACCAGTCATTGGGCCAGCAATCAGCCCCAGCATTTT. Its protein is CATSHWASNQPQHF.

This clone was seen only once. The CDR3 region has the DNA TGTGCCAGTAGTTCAGGCAGCTCCTACAATGAGCAGTTCTTC. Encoded protein: CASSSGSSYNEQFF. The genes are TRBV19 and TRBJ2-1; D is unclear. Trimming pared 5 bases from V and 0 bases from J, leaving 8 bases between. Germline V gene lookup returns CDR1 LNHDA and CDR2 SQIVND (reference sequence). The CDR3 consists of 14 residues.

The rearrangement uses TRBV29-1 and TRBJ1-1; a possible D gene is TRBD1 (5 bases). CDR3 length: 13 residues. CDR1 is SQVTM and CDR2 is ANQGSEA in the germline V gene. With 7 bases removed from V and 5 bases from J, the gap between germline ends came to 17 bases. CDR3 nucleotide sequence: TGCAGCGCCCACCTAAACCAGGGAACTGAAGCTTTCTTT. Translation gives CSAHLNQGTEAFF.

The CDR3, as DNA: TGCGCCAGCAGCGCGGTACAGGGGGCTAACAATGAGCAGTTCTTC. It translates to CASSAVQGANNEQFF. This rearrangement joins TRBV4-3 to TRBJ2-1, with 9 bases fitting TRBD1. The V segment lost 5 bases and the J segment 5 bases; nucleotides outside the gene matches: 7. The CDR3 is 15 residues long. Per the germline V gene, CDR1 is LGHNA and CDR2 is YSLEER.

The rearrangement joins TRBV19 to TRBJ2-5; the D is unclear. V shed 3 bases and J shed 5 bases, with 7 bases lying between them. Germline V gene lookup returns CDR1 LNHDA and CDR2 SQIVND (reference sequence). The CDR3 runs 12 residues. The CDR3 DNA reads as TGTGCCAGTAGTATCATCGGGGAGACCCAGTACTTC. Translating it yields CASSIIGETQYF.

This chain links TRBV5-6 with TRBJ1-2, with 7 bases identical to TRBD1. J lost 4 bases, V lost 4 bases, and 10 bases had no gene match. Per germline, CDR1 SGHDT and CDR2 YYEEEE. This CDR3 has 15 residues. CDR3 DNA: TGTGCCAGCAGCCACCACCCGACAGGGCTCTATGGCTACACCTTC. It translates to CASSHHPTGLYGYTF.

This sequence joins TRBV4-1 and TRBJ1-3; D is ambiguous. Germline values: CDR1 MGHRA, CDR2 YSYEKL. This CDR3 has 15 amino acids. V was cut by 0 bases and J by 3 bases, with 9 bases left in between. For the CDR3, the DNA is TGCGCCAGCAGCCAAGATAGCGCAGTTGGAAACACCATATATTTT. Protein product: CASSQDSAVGNTIYF.

This clone was observed a few times. This chain connects TRBV19 to TRBJ1-5, with 8 positions matching TRBD1. Germline assignment: CDR1 LNHDA and CDR2 SQIVND (reference sequence). CDR3 length equals 13 residues. V lost 6 bases and J lost 5; bases outside the gene matches: 3. CDR3 DNA: TGTGCCAGTAGCAACAGGGGGGATCAGCCCCAGCATTTT. Translating gives CASSNRGDQPQHF.